This TCR beta chain was sequenced in a study of identical twins. With V trimmed by 2 bases and J by 8 bases, 14 bases remained unmatched. The germline V gene has CDR1 LGHDT and CDR2 YNNKEL (reference sequence). The length of the CDR3 is 17 residues. Points from the study as a whole: Twin pairs had excess sharing that was weaker in beta out-of-frame sequences. Shared out-of-frame alpha sequences (those common to twins) showed excess low generation probability. Invariant populations such as MAIT and iNKT cells could partly muddle zero-insertion analyses.

MiXCR, run by TCRdb on the 5' RACE reads, gives a single entry per CDR3 protein. The data contain 400,000 to 550,000 distinct CDR3 sequences, 20% to 25% of them singletons. This clonotype has only a few counts. What it binds is not known. The data were also submitted as part of a second study, on T cells expressing NK-cell markers.

The source of this sequence is a woman aged 18-29 years in good health. The sample consisted of CD4+ T cells sorted from blood. V gene TRBV3-1 combines with J gene TRBJ2-1, with 8 bases that match TRBD2. CDR3 sequence (DNA): TGTGCCAGCAGCCAATATGGAAGGACTAGCTCGGTCCATGAGCAGTTCTTC. Protein: CASSQYGRTSSVHEQFF.